This T cell receptor beta chain comes out of a study of post-analysis software for immune sequencing data (dated by TCRdb to between 2015 and 2016). Regarding the research as a whole: The recorded disease courses included relapsing-remitting, secondary progressive and progressive-relapsing multiple sclerosis, and some patients had no subtype annotation. The patient repertoires were compared against 11 previously published healthy control repertoires obtained from donors aged roughly 6 to 28 years. A subset of samples was prepared in parallel using single-end sample barcoding, then pooled and co-amplified after Illumina adapter ligation.

TCR beta repertoires were profiled from peripheral blood of about a dozen young patients with multiple sclerosis to demonstrate the VDJtools post-analysis software. The multiple sclerosis patients were children and adolescents between about 6 and 16 years of age. V lost 5 bases and J lost 7 bases, and the count of bases not matched to a germline gene is 3. CDR1 and CDR2 are read off the germline V gene as MNHNS and SASEGT. The CDR3 measures 12 amino acids from cysteine to phenylalanine. Of all the DNA, just the CDR3 is kept, 36 bases in frame from base 1. In regard to this clonotype: No antigen is known for it. The record has no base qualities; no much larger clone is one base away.

Beyond this particular receptor, the publication reports: Direct clustering with F measure revealed strong co-clustering of samples prepared in the same batch, which led to a batch-effect correction. The multiple sclerosis patient group was slightly younger than the control group. Patients showed significantly higher frequencies than controls for five TRBV segments, among them TRBV5-6, TRBV5-1 and TRBV20-1. Significantly lower normalized Chao1 diversity was found in multiple sclerosis patients than in controls, suggesting substantial peripheral T-cell clonal expansion.

To prepare the library, PCR was applied. Reads for this sample came from an Illumina HiSeq 2500. Unique molecular identifiers were incorporated into TCR beta cDNA libraries to reduce PCR and sequencing biases. Every 1 to 10 million input T cells yielded approximately 500,000 cDNA molecules, meaning each molecule approximated one T cell. The patient libraries were prepared and sequenced with the same protocol used for the earlier healthy control dataset. Samples belonging to the same batch were prepared together, multiplexed and sequenced on a shared HiSeq lane. In the source study's methods: Raw barcoded reads were processed with MIGEC, and single-read molecular identifier groups were discarded before consensus assembly and CDR3 extraction. Clonotype tables were post-analysed with VDJtools, normalizing diversity by down-sampling all datasets to the smallest sample size. To correct batch-related cross-sample contamination, repertoire overlap clustering matched CDR3 amino acid sequences but not nucleotide sequences. The public sequencing data were trimmed at Q25 with fastp and processed into clonotypes with MiXCR by TCRdb, which kept only in-frame beta chains. Rows with a matching CDR3 protein are joined into one entry that keeps the most common DNA and genes. The authors' filters were not applied to this entry. The sample table holds 180,000 or so distinct CDR3 sequences, of which over 25% were seen once. Clones ranked in the top ten supply 3% to 3.5% of the sample.

The chain is assembled from TRBV6-1 and TRBJ1-1; the central 8 bases match TRBD1. The receptor was derived from a girl aged 2 to 17 with multiple sclerosis. Sequenced: blood. The CDR3 protein is CASSSDRGEAFF. The DNA is TGTGCCAGCAGTTCTGACAGGGGTGAAGCTTTCTTT.